These T cell receptor beta chains were read from a single sample in a study of cytomegalovirus exposure and HLA in healthy donors. Assay: immunoSEQ multiplex PCR; the TCRdb copy retains only in-frame clones and omits some. Of about 180,000 clones in the sample, just over 75% are singletons; the top ten hold roughly 1.4%. Material for sequencing was PBMCs. The receptors come from a woman younger than 45 in good health and CMV-seropositive. CDR3s leave out the opening cysteine and the closing phenylalanine or tryptophan. The order of the fields is V gene, J gene, CDR3 length, CDR3 protein.

>TRBV7-2|TRBJ1-5|14
ASSSPGGTGNQPQH
>TRBV6-5|TRBJ1-3|13
ASSYSGTVGNTIY
>TRBV7-9|TRBJ2-5|17
ASSLAPGTSGSVRETQY
>TRBV5-1|TRBJ2-1|11
ASSFTNYNEQF
>TRBV10-3|TRBJ2-7|10
AISVAGREQY
>TRBV7-6|TRBJ2-1|14
ASSPRTSGRGNEQF
>TRBV7-9|TRBJ1-1|11
ASSTRTGSEAF
>TRBV7-2|TRBJ2-3|12
ASSLRSSTDTQY
>TRBV5-6|TRBJ1-1|10
ASRGDRGQAF
>TRBV28|TRBJ1-6|15
ASTLDLTGINNSPLH
>TRBV15|TRBJ2-3|17
ATSRLLGNSGSRTDTQY
>TRBV6-6|TRBJ1-3|12
ASSPVNSGNTIY
>TRBV7-2|TRBJ2-7|13
ASSPTHGTIYEQY
>TRBV5-4|TRBJ2-3|11
ASSLIGADTQY
>TRBV29-1|TRBJ2-5|11
SVEDAPGETQY
>TRBV30|TRBJ2-1|16
AWARDRSLSASYNEQF
>TRBV10-2|TRBJ1-1|11
ASSNPGRTEAF
>TRBV11-2|TRBJ2-7|13
ASRPGRAAGYEQY
>TRBV5-1|TRBJ2-1|13
ASSLRTDSYNEQF
>TRBV11-3|TRBJ1-2|12
ASSVPGQGSGYT
>TRBV7-9|TRBJ2-2|16
ASSSEGPGLANTGELF
>TRBV27|TRBJ2-1|11
ASRDRPHNEQF
>TRBV4-1|TRBJ1-5|13
ASSLDRDVYQPQH
>TRBV18|TRBJ1-5|13
ASSLQGNSNQPQH
>TRBV4-2|TRBJ1-4|14
ASSQRDTGQPEKLF
>TRBV19|TRBJ2-3|11
ATCRREADTQY
>TRBV7-8|TRBJ2-7|16
ASSLARGYSGNSYEQY
>TRBV27|TRBJ2-1|14
ASSLLAARPYNEQF
>TRBV7-9|TRBJ2-2|12
ASSASFSGGELF
>TRBV29-1|TRBJ1-5|11
SVVPGGNQPQH
>TRBV11-2|TRBJ1-3|14
ASSLVSGWSGNTIY
>TRBV6-4|TRBJ2-2|11
ASSEASTGELF
>TRBV5-1|TRBJ2-7|13
ASSFGASGSDEQY
>TRBV4-2|TRBJ1-5|15
ASSQEPGGLRNQPQH
>TRBV7-9|TRBJ2-7|12
ASAPGPPLVEQY
>TRBV10-3|TRBJ2-5|14
AISEWPDRGQETQY
>TRBV10-3|TRBJ1-1|16
AISGSRWQGHQNTEAF
>TRBV13|TRBJ2-3|15
ASSSSTGTTNTDTQY
>TRBV19|TRBJ1-2|11
ASSLTRGYGYT
>TRBV29-1|TRBJ2-1|15
SVGPGLARSSYNEQF
>TRBV19|TRBJ2-3|12
ASSTSGWGDTQY